The 15 T cell receptor beta chains below were found in one sample sequenced in a study of blood T cells in healthy people across ages. The second PCR ran roughly 7 to 12 cycles with a sample-barcoded 5' primer and J-beta primers. One entry per CDR3 protein, called by TCRdb with MiXCR from the 5' RACE reads. The top ten clones hold approximately 2.1% of a sample with about 1.8 million distinct CDR3 sequences, about 50% of them seen once. What was sequenced was blood. All receptors come from a middle-aged woman in good health.

The chain combines TRBV4-2 with TRBJ2-1; D ambiguous. The V end was cut by 0 bases, the J end by 10 bases, with 13 bases between. In germline, CDR1 is LGHNA, CDR2 YNFKEQ. The CDR3 sequence is 14 residues long. The CDR3 DNA follows: TGTGCCAGCAGCCAAGAAGTCTTCACGGCGGAGCAGTTCTTC. It encodes CASSQEVFTAEQFF.

The rearrangement links TRBV6-6 to TRBJ2-3, with D perhaps TRBD1 (6 bases). The CDR3 loop spans 16 amino acids. Germline lookup yields CDR1 MNHNY and CDR2 SVGAGI (reference sequence). Trimming left V 0 bases short and J 6 bases short, with 16 bases between. The DNA of the CDR3 is TGTGCCAGCAGTTACTCCTCGGGCAGGGGCTCGGATACGCAGTATTTT. Translating gives CASSYSSGRGSDTQYF.

V usage is TRBV6-2 or TRBV6-3 and J usage is TRBJ1-2; possibly TRBD1 for D (6 bases). Germline-derived CDR1 and CDR2 are MNHEY and SVGEGT. V was clipped by 2 bases and J by 0 bases, with 19 bases between them. The CDR3 has 18 amino acids. The CDR3 here is CASSYHQRQDLANYGYTF. CDR3 DNA: TGTGCCAGCAGTTACCATCAACGACAGGATCTAGCTAACTATGGCTACACCTTC.

As regards this clonotype: Its ends do not fully match the called genes, so a read error is possible. This chain links TRBV5-1 with TRBJ2-3; TRBD2 is a possible D gene (5 bases). CDR1 SGHRS and CDR2 YFSETQ come from the germline V gene. The CDR3 has 14 residues. The CDR3 DNA reads TGCGCCGGCAGCTTGCTCGGGGGCACAGATACGCAGTATTTT. It translates to CAGSLLGGTDTQYF.

This sequence joins TRBV27 and TRBJ2-5; D is undetermined. The closer fit of TRBJ2-7 to the DNA end suggests the J call may be wrong. The CDR3 has 12 residues. From germline, CDR1 is MNHEY and CDR2 SMNVEV (reference sequence). CDR3 sequence reads: CASRVIAYEQYF. In DNA, the CDR3 is TGTGCCAGCCGGGTTATAGCCTACGAGCAGTACTTC.

The chain links TRBV4-1 to TRBJ2-5; D gene uncertain. The CDR3 spans 14 residues. Trimming took off 4 bases at V and 1 base at J, with 10 bases between the two ends. CDR1 is MGHRA and CDR2 is YSYEKL in the germline V gene. This CDR3 is CASSLERAQETQYF. The DNA for the CDR3 is TGCGCCAGCAGCCTCGAACGAGCCCAAGAGACCCAGTACTTC.

The V call is TRBV7-6, the J call TRBJ2-3; TRBD2 aligns across 12 bases. In germline, CDR1 is SGHVS, CDR2 FNYEAQ. V shed 1 base, J shed 0 bases, and the junction held 14 bases outside the gene matches. This CDR3 region has 21 residues. CDR3 residues: CASSLGLFWAGTSGSTDTQYF. CDR3 nucleotide sequence: TGTGCCAGCAGCTTAGGGCTTTTCTGGGCAGGGACTAGCGGGAGCACAGATACGCAGTATTTT.

This chain connects TRBV15 to TRBJ2-7; 7 bases map to TRBD2. Unmatched junction bases numbered 0, after V lost 1 base and J lost 0 bases. The germline V gene encodes CDR1 LNHNV and CDR2 YYDKDF (reference sequence). The CDR3 covers 14 residues. The CDR3 loop is CATSRGGSSYEQYF. The CDR3 DNA follows: TGTGCCACCAGCAGAGGCGGGAGCTCCTACGAGCAGTACTTC.

The V call is TRBV12-3 or TRBV12-4, the J call TRBJ2-1; TRBD1 or TRBD2 may be the D gene (5 bases each). This CDR3 has 16 residues. V was cut by 6 bases and J by 5 bases, with 20 bases left in between. CDR3 sequence (DNA): TGTGCCAGCAGGGCTTTAACCGGGGCAGGTAACAATGAGCAGTTCTTC. Amino acid sequence: CASRALTGAGNNEQFF.

The rearrangement joins TRBV6-6 to TRBJ2-7; possible D gene TRBD2, 7 bases. This CDR3 has 15 residues. CDR1 is MNHNY and CDR2 is SVGAGI in the germline V gene (reference sequence). V was cut by 6 bases and J by 0 bases, with 15 bases left in between. The DNA of the CDR3 is TGTGCCAGCAGGGCGACGCGGGGGCCCTCCTACGAGCAGTACTTC. Amino acid sequence: CASRATRGPSYEQYF.

This clonotype was counted many times. The gene calls are TRBV20-1 and TRBJ2-5; 8 positions match TRBD2. Germline CDR1 and CDR2: DFQATT and SNEGSKA (reference sequence). This CDR3 comprises 12 residues. V lost 7 bases and J lost 2; bases outside the gene matches: 3. CDR3 sequence (DNA): TGCAGTGGGGCGGGGGGACAAGAGACCCAGTACTTC. The encoded protein is CSGAGGQETQYF.

This clonotype was seen only a few times. The chain employs TRBV5-1 and TRBJ2-5, with 10 bases that match TRBD2. The trim removed 0 bases at V and 5 bases at J, leaving 4 bases unmatched. This CDR3 has 15 residues. Germline CDR1 SGHRS, CDR2 YFSETQ. CDR3 in DNA: TGCGCCAGCAGCTTGGCCGGACTAGCGGTGGAGACCCAGTACTTC. It is translated as CASSLAGLAVETQYF.

V usage is TRBV20-1 and J usage is TRBJ2-3; D gene ambiguous. V lost 5 bases and J 7 bases, leaving 16 bases between the germline ends. The CDR3 runs to 13 residues. Per the germline V gene, CDR1 is DFQATT and CDR2 is SNEGSKA (reference sequence). CDR3 sequence: CSAPVTGVNTQYF. As DNA, the CDR3 is TGCAGTGCTCCCGTAACGGGCGTGAATACGCAGTATTTT.

This chain joins TRBV6-6 and TRBJ1-2; the D gene is possibly TRBD1 (5 bases). Per the germline V gene, CDR1 is MNHNY and CDR2 is SVGAGI (reference sequence). Trimming stripped 7 bases from V and 0 bases from J, with 18 bases between. The CDR3 consists of 16 residues. CDR3 amino acids: CASTTPGTETNYGYTF. In nucleotides, the CDR3 is TGTGCCAGCACTACACCAGGGACTGAAACTAACTATGGCTACACCTTC.

The chain carries TRBV20-1 and TRBJ2-1; 9 bases match TRBD2. Per the germline V gene, CDR1 is DFQATT and CDR2 is SNEGSKA (reference sequence). The V and J ends lost 0 bases and 12 bases, in that order; junction bases with no gene match: 18. The CDR3 is 17 amino acids. The CDR3 loop reads CSARDLRSLGLAQLQFF. For the CDR3, the DNA is TGCAGTGCTAGAGATCTTAGGTCGCTGGGACTAGCTCAGCTGCAGTTCTTC.